The present T cell receptor beta chain was sequenced within a study of blood T cell repertoires in COVID-19. Across the whole study: Nucleic acid was either cDNA or gDNA, and it came from T cells, B-cell-depleted T cells, or PBMCs.

V was trimmed by 8 bases and J by 1 base, leaving 13 bases between them. Germline assignment: CDR1 MDHEN and CDR2 SYDVKM. The CDR3 totals 14 residues. Authors' processing steps: For nucleated cells, counts were estimated from reference gene primer amplification. Clones were read by immunoSEQ multiplex PCR, and TCRdb kept only the in-frame ones, dropping some. The D gene and trimming were derived from the DNA, and the V and J assignments and clone size from that table. The table has around 100,000 clones, more than 75% seen once; the top ten hold 6.2%. The clonotype originates from a human donor in a cohort sampled during active COVID-19. The sequenced sample was peripheral blood. The rearrangement links TRBV28 to TRBJ2-3, with D hard to call. The CDR3, as DNA: TGTGCCAGCGAGTTAGACTCAGGCACAGATACGCAGTATTTT. It is translated as CASELDSGTDTQYF.